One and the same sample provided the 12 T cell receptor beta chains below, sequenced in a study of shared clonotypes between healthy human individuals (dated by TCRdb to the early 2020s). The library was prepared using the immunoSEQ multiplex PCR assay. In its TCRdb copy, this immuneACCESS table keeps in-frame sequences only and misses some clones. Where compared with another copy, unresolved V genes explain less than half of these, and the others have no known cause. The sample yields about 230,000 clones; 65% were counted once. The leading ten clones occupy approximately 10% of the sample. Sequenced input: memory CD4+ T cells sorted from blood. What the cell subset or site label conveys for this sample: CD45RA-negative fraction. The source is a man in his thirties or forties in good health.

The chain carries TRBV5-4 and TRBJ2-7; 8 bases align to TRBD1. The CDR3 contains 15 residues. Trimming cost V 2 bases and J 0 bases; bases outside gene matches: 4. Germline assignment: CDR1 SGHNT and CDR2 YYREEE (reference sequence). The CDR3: CASSLWTGNSYEQYF. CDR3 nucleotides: TGTGCCAGCAGCTTATGGACAGGGAACTCCTACGAGCAGTACTTC.

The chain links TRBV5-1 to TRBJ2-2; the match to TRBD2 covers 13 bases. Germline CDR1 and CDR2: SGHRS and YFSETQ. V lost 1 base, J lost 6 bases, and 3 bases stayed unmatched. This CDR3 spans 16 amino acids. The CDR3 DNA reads TGCGCCAGCAGCTTGACTAGCGGGAGGGAGCCCGGGGAGCTGTTTTTT. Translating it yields CASSLTSGREPGELFF.

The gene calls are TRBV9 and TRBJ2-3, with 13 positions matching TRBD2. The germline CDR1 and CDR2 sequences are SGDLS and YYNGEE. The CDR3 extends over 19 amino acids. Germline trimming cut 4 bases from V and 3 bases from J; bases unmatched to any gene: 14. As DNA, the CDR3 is TGTGCCAGCAGCCCACCCCGGAGACTAGCGGGAGGCTGGACAGATACGCAGTATTTT. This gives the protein CASSPPRRLAGGWTDTQYF.

The CDR3: CASSADRAQYF. CDR3 DNA sequence: TGTGCCAGCAGCGCGGACAGGGCGCAGTACTTC. The rearrangement uses TRBV11-2 and TRBJ2-7; 8 positions agree with TRBD1. Germline trimming cut 5 bases from V and 9 bases from J; bases unmatched to any gene: 3. Germline values: CDR1 SGHAT, CDR2 FQNNGV. The length of the CDR3 is 11 residues.

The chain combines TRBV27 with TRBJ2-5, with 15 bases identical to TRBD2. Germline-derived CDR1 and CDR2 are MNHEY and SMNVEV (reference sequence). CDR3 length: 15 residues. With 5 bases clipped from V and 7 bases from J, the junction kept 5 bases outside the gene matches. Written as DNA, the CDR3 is TGTGCCAGCAGTGGACTAGCGGGAGGGCCTCGGACCCAGTACTTC. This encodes CASSGLAGGPRTQYF.

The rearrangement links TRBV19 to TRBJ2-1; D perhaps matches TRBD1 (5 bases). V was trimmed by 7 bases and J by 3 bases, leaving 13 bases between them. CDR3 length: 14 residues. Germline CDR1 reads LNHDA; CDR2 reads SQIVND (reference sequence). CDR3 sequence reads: CASKGERVYNEQFF. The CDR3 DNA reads TGTGCCAGTAAAGGGGAACGTGTCTACAATGAGCAGTTCTTC.

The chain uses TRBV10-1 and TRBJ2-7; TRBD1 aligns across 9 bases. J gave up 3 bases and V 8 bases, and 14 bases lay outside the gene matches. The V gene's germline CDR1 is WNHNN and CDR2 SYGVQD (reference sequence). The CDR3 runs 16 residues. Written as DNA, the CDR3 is TGCGCCAGCCCTCCGGGACAGGGAGGAAGGTGCTACGAGCAGTACTTC. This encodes CASPPGQGGRCYEQYF.

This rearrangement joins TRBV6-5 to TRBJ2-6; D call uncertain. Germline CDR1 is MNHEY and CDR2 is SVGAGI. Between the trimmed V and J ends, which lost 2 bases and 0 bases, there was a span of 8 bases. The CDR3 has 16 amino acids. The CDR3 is CASSYRSSSGANVLTF. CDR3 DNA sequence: TGTGCCAGCAGTTACAGGAGCAGCTCTGGGGCCAACGTCCTGACTTTC.

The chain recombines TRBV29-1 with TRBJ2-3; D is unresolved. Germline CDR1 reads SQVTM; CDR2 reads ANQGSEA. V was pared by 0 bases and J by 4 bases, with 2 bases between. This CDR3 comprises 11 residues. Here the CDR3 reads CSVEDPDTQYF. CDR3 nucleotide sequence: TGCAGCGTTGAAGATCCAGATACGCAGTATTTT.

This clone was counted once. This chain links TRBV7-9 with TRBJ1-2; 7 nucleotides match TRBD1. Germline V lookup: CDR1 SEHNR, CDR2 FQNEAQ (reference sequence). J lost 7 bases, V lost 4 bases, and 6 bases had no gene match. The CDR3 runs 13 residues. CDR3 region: CASSSTGDSGYTF. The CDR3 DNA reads TGTGCCAGCAGCTCAACAGGGGACTCTGGCTACACCTTC.

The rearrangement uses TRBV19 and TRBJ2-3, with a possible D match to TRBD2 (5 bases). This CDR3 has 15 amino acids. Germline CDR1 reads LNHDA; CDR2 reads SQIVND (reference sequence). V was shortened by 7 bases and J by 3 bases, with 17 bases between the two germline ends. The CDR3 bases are TGTGCCAGTAAGCCTCGGACTGTAACAACAGATACGCAGTATTTT. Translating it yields CASKPRTVTTDTQYF.

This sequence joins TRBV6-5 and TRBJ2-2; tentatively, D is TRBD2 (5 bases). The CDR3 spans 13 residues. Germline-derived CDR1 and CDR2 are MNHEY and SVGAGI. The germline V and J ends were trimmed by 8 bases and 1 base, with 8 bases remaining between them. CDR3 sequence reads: CASYGGNTGELFF. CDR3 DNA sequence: TGTGCCAGCTATGGAGGGAACACCGGGGAGCTGTTTTTT.